What follows is one T cell receptor (beta chain) and its context. The data belong to a study of OX40 agonist ivuxolimab in advanced cancers. This table comes from immunoSEQ multiplex PCR, and its TCRdb copy is limited to in-frame clones, with some not included. Found here are 65,000 to 75,000 clones, 88% of them singletons; the top ten hold about 0.6%. V lost 3 bases to trimming and J lost 5 bases, with 8 bases between them. Germline CDR1 and CDR2: SGHTA and FQGTGA. The CDR3 covers 13 residues. The chain carries TRBV7-3 and TRBJ1-5; no clear D gene. The source was CD4+ or CD8+ T cells sorted from blood, collected in a trial of the OX40 agonist ivuxolimab. The TCR was taken from an adult with an advanced solid tumor such as melanoma, head and neck, liver or kidney cancer. The CDR3 sequence: CASSFDLYQPQHF. In nucleotides, the CDR3 is TGTGCCAGCAGCTTTGATCTTTATCAGCCCCAGCATTTT.